Below are 14 T cell receptor beta chains sequenced from a single sample in a study of blood T cell repertoires in COVID-19. TCRdb's copy holds only in-frame clones and misses some; the assay was immunoSEQ multiplex PCR. The sample has about 130,000 clones; roughly four fifths are singletons. Sequences were obtained from PBMCs or T cells enriched from blood (not recorded which). The receptors stem from a man in his thirties or forties who had recovered from COVID-19.

This clone was found once. The rearrangement joins TRBV20-1 to TRBJ1-2, with D possibly being TRBD1 (6 bases). Germline loops: CDR1 DFQATT, CDR2 SNEGSKA (reference sequence). This CDR3 is 11 amino acids long. V was cut by 5 bases and J by 8 bases, with 12 bases left in between. The CDR3 here is CSAPWTEGYTF. CDR3 in DNA: TGCAGTGCTCCCTGGACAGAAGGCTACACCTTC.

The chain carries TRBV7-8 and TRBJ1-6; 11 bases are shared with TRBD1. J gave up 10 bases and V 3 bases, and 5 bases lay outside the gene matches. CDR3 length: 15 residues. Germline loops: CDR1 SGHVS, CDR2 FQNEAQ. The CDR3 protein is CASSFRTGGPSPLHF. The CDR3 bases are TGTGCCAGCAGCTTCAGGACAGGGGGCCCGTCACCCCTCCACTTT.

The sample holds one count of this clone. The V gene is TRBV27, the J gene TRBJ2-1, with TRBD2 matching over 13 bases. V was pared by 8 bases and J by 2 bases, with 3 bases of the junction left unmatched. Germline values: CDR1 MNHEY, CDR2 SMNVEV (reference sequence). This CDR3 is built from 15 residues. This CDR3 reads CASGTSGGAYNEQFF. Here the CDR3 DNA reads TGTGCCAGCGGTACTAGCGGGGGGGCCTACAATGAGCAGTTCTTC.

V usage is TRBV30 and J usage is TRBJ1-1, with TRBD1 matching 9 bases. From germline, CDR1 is GTSNPN and CDR2 SVGIG (reference sequence). The CDR3 has 13 residues. The junction had 6 bases not matched to a gene; V was cut back by 5 bases and J by 5 bases. In DNA form, the CDR3 reads TGTGCCTGGGGCGGACAGGGGTGGACTGAAGCTTTCTTT. Translation gives CAWGGQGWTEAFF.

This clone turned up a few times. The rearrangement joins TRBV7-9 to TRBJ1-5; possible D gene TRBD1, 5 bases. CDR1 is SEHNR and CDR2 is FQNEAQ in the germline V gene (reference sequence). V was trimmed by 5 bases and J by 4 bases, leaving 15 bases between them. The CDR3 totals 15 residues. The CDR3 protein is CASSGEDKPNQPQHF. The CDR3, as DNA: TGTGCCAGCAGCGGAGAGGACAAACCGAATCAGCCCCAGCATTTT.

The CDR3 region is CASSLGHRGYEQYV. CDR3 sequence (DNA): TGTGCCAGCAGCTTAGGTCACAGGGGTTACGAGCAGTACGTC. V and J are TRBV11-2 and TRBJ2-7; TRBD1 matches 7 bases. V trimming: 1 base; J trimming: 4 bases; junction bases outside the gene matches: 4. This CDR3 comprises 14 residues. Germline assignment: CDR1 SGHAT and CDR2 FQNNGV.

The rearrangement joins TRBV9 to TRBJ1-1; no reliable D call. The CDR3 extends over 15 amino acids. Germline values: CDR1 SGDLS, CDR2 YYNGEE. V lost 0 bases to trimming and J lost 0 bases, with 9 bases between them. CDR3 in amino acids: CASSVAGGLNTEAFF. In DNA, the CDR3 is TGTGCCAGCAGCGTAGCTGGAGGCCTGAACACTGAAGCTTTCTTT.

The genes are TRBV28 and TRBJ1-4; 9 nucleotides line up with TRBD1. CDR3 size: 15 residues. The trim removed 6 bases at V and 7 bases at J, leaving 9 bases unmatched. CDR1 and CDR2 (germline): MDHEN, SYDVKM. CDR3 bases: TGTGCCAGCAGCTACGACAGGGGGTGGGGTGAAAAACTGTTTTTT. Translating gives CASSYDRGWGEKLFF.

The chain links TRBV3-1 (or the pseudogene TRBV3-2) to TRBJ2-5; D may be TRBD1 (6 bases). CDR1 is LGHDT and CDR2 is YNNKEL in the germline V gene (reference sequence). V gave up 5 bases and J gave up 5 bases, with 12 bases separating them. The CDR3 length is 13 residues. CDR3 sequence: CASSDNRVETQYF. The DNA for the CDR3 is TGTGCCAGCAGCGATAACAGGGTTGAGACCCAGTACTTC.

V is TRBV2 and J is TRBJ1-6; 7 nucleotides match TRBD1. Germline V CDR1 and CDR2: SNHLY, FYNNEI. This CDR3 region has 13 residues. V gave up 7 bases and J gave up 9 bases; unmatched junction bases: 6. The CDR3 region is CASIQGVGSPLHF. Written as DNA, the CDR3 is TGTGCCAGCATCCAGGGGGTCGGTTCACCCCTCCACTTT.

The chain has TRBV2 and TRBJ2-1; 8 positions agree with TRBD2. The CDR3 is made up of 12 amino acids. The V segment lost 2 bases and the J segment 10 bases; nucleotides outside the gene matches: 1. CDR1 is SNHLY, CDR2 FYNNEI, per germline. CDR3 sequence: CASSEQRGEQFF. CDR3 nucleotide sequence: TGTGCCAGCAGTGAACAGCGGGGGGAGCAGTTCTTC.

The chain recombines TRBV5-1 with TRBJ2-3; 8 bases match TRBD2. V was pared by 4 bases and J by 4 bases, with 8 bases of the junction left unmatched. CDR3 length: 15 amino acids. Germline values: CDR1 SGHRS, CDR2 YFSETQ. The chain's CDR3 is CASSRTGGPADTQYF. The CDR3 DNA reads as TGCGCCAGCAGCAGGACGGGGGGGCCGGCAGATACGCAGTATTTT.

The chain joins TRBV10-1 to TRBJ2-2; D possibly corresponds to TRBD1 (7 bases). With 5 bases removed from V and 6 bases from J, the gap between germline ends came to 19 bases. CDR1 is WNHNN, CDR2 SYGVQD, per germline (reference sequence). This CDR3 is built from 16 residues. In DNA form, the CDR3 reads TGCGCCAGCAGTCCAGGACAGGCCGGGGACTCCGGGGAGCTGTTTTTT. It specifies CASSPGQAGDSGELFF.

This rearrangement joins TRBV12-3 or TRBV12-4 to TRBJ1-2; the match to TRBD1 covers 7 bases. Germline trimming cut 6 bases from V and 2 bases from J; bases unmatched to any gene: 0. There are 12 residues in the CDR3. The DNA of the CDR3 is TGTGCCAGCAGCAGGGGGAACTATGGCTACACCTTC. Its protein product is CASSRGNYGYTF.